This TCR beta chain appears in the sequencing data of a study of cytomegalovirus exposure and HLA in healthy donors. Study context: Assignment to the Caucasian-associated ancestry cluster applied to around 80% of the approximately 400 genotyped donors.

Whole-study results and caveats: TCR beta chains associated with HLA were, in a later analysis, more clonally expanded than equally common others. A later examination showed that TCR association rates differed by HLA locus, with DRB1 most and HLA-C fewest.

The V gene end was trimmed by 4 bases and the J gene end by 4 bases; junction bases not matched to a gene: 5. Germline lookup yields CDR1 SGHRS and CDR2 YFSETQ. The CDR3 runs 15 residues. With 60 Vbeta and 13 Jbeta primers, the PCR was carried out. Original methodology: In a later analysis, 8.5 million to 14 million of approximately 80 million unique beta chains occurred in at least two donors. Sequenced by immunoSEQ multiplex PCR; TCRdb stores in-frame clones only, minus some. V, J and clone size were drawn from that table, and D and trimming were deduced from the DNA. The sample contains approximately 150,000 clones, approximately 72% of which appear only once. As regards this clone: Its target is unknown.

The chain carries TRBV5-1 and TRBJ1-4, with 9 positions matching TRBD1. The clonotype was recovered from a man aged 50 to 59 in good health and CMV-seronegative. Sequencing used PBMCs. DNA for the CDR3: TGCGCCAGCAGCATACAGGGGGCAGATAATGAAAAACTGTTTTTT. Translated: CASSIQGADNEKLFF.